This section outlines one TCR beta chain sequence together with its context. This entry belongs to a study of cytotoxic CD8 clonotypes in ibrutinib-treated CLL. V shed 4 bases and J shed 7 bases, with 11 bases lying between them. There are 13 residues in the CDR3. Germline assignment: CDR1 SEHNR and CDR2 FQNEAQ (reference sequence). Clones were read by immunoSEQ multiplex PCR, and TCRdb kept only the in-frame ones, dropping some. The table includes some 200,000 clones, about three quarters detected once. The V call is TRBV7-9, the J call TRBJ1-5, with D perhaps matching TRBD1 (5 bases). This TCR derives from a human donor with chronic lymphocytic leukemia. Here the sequenced sample was PBMCs, taken after 12 months of ibrutinib treatment. The CDR3 sequence: CASSSQGGQPQHF. CDR3 nucleotide sequence: TGTGCCAGCAGCTCCCAGGGAGGCCAGCCCCAGCATTTT.